One sample yielded the 20 T cell receptor beta chains listed below, sequenced in a study of T cells after yellow fever vaccination. Each CDR3 protein gets one entry after TCRdb re-called the 5' RACE reads with MiXCR. The sample has hundreds of thousands of distinct CDR3 sequences; about 4% are singletons. This specimen consisted of PBMCs, obtained 5 days after the yellow fever booster vaccination. These receptors were obtained from a man aged 18 to 30 who received the YFV17D yellow fever vaccine.

The chain has TRBV6-1 and TRBJ1-6; D gene ambiguous. V lost 3 bases, J lost 11 bases, and 2 bases lay in between. Germline V gene sequence: CDR1 MNHNS, CDR2 SASEGT. CDR3 length equals 10 residues. In DNA, the CDR3 is TGTGCCAGCAGTGATCCACCCCTCCACTTT. Its translation: CASSDPPLHF.

The chain combines TRBV5-5 with TRBJ1-4; D might be TRBD1 (5 bases). The CDR3 totals 13 residues. CDR1 is SGHKS, CDR2 YYEKEE, per germline (reference sequence). Trimming pared 4 bases from V and 3 bases from J, leaving 7 bases between. CDR3 DNA: TGTGCCAGCAGCCGGGACGCTAATGAAAAACTGTTTTTT. Amino acids: CASSRDANEKLFF.

The chain is built from TRBV7-3 and TRBJ2-2, with 9 bases matching TRBD2. The V and J ends lost 5 bases and 2 bases, in that order; junction bases with no gene match: 6. Germline V lookup: CDR1 SGHTA, CDR2 FQGTGA. The CDR3 loop spans 16 amino acids. The CDR3 spells CASSRGTSRNTGELFF. CDR3 in DNA: TGTGCCAGCAGCCGAGGGACTAGCAGAAACACCGGGGAGCTGTTTTTT.

There are a few counts of this clonotype. The chain is built from TRBV7-2 and TRBJ2-3; 10 positions agree with TRBD2. The CDR3 spans 16 residues. V was clipped by 6 bases and J by 7 bases; unmatched bases: 13. The germline CDR1 and CDR2 sequences are SGHTA and FQGNSA. The CDR3 loop reads CASRAAGGPGGNTQYF. The CDR3, as DNA: TGTGCCAGCAGGGCAGCGGGGGGGCCGGGAGGGAATACGCAGTATTTT.

At least ten counts were recorded for this clonotype. V gene TRBV7-8 combines with J gene TRBJ2-2; no clear D gene. The CDR3 runs 13 residues. Trimming took off 3 bases at V and 1 base at J, with 3 bases between the two ends. Germline loops: CDR1 SGHVS, CDR2 FQNEAQ. CDR3: CASSFRNTGELFF. CDR3 coding DNA: TGTGCCAGCAGCTTCAGGAACACCGGGGAGCTGTTTTTT.

This clonotype was detected a few times. The chain couples TRBV5-4 to TRBJ2-7, with D tentatively TRBD1 (6 bases). The CDR3 runs to 14 residues. Germline V lookup: CDR1 SGHNT, CDR2 YYREEE (reference sequence). V was cut by 3 bases and J by 11 bases, with 21 bases left in between. CDR3 sequence (DNA): TGTGCCAGCAGCTACCGGGACAAAACCGCTGAGGAGTACTTC. Protein product: CASSYRDKTAEEYF. Filled out from reference TRBV5-4 and TRBJ2-7, the complete variable domain reads ETGVTQSPTHLIKTRGQQVTLRCSSQSGHNTVSWYQQALGQGPQFIFQYYREEENGRGNFPPRFSGLQFPNYSSELNVNALELDDSALYLCASSYRDKTAEEYFGPGTRLTVT.

This rearrangement joins TRBV6-2 or TRBV6-3 to TRBJ1-1; D may be TRBD1 (6 bases). Per germline, CDR1 MNHEY and CDR2 SVGEGT. The CDR3 consists of 12 residues. V was pared by 5 bases and J by 10 bases, with 14 bases between. This CDR3 is CASSHAGGSAFF. Here the CDR3 DNA reads TGTGCCAGCAGTCACGCGGGGGGCTCAGCTTTCTTT.

This chain joins TRBV5-6 and TRBJ1-4; D not certain. Germline-derived CDR1 and CDR2 are SGHDT and YYEEEE. There are 16 residues in the CDR3. Trimming stripped 0 bases from V and 3 bases from J, with 12 bases between. The CDR3 loop reads CASSLEGWAPNEKLFF. The CDR3 region has the DNA TGTGCCAGCAGCTTGGAGGGTTGGGCACCTAATGAAAAACTGTTTTTT.

The rearrangement links TRBV24-1 to TRBJ2-1, with a tentative D call TRBD1 (5 bases). CDR1 is KGHDR and CDR2 is SFDVKD in the germline V gene. The CDR3 is 15 residues long. V was cut by 5 bases and J by 4 bases, with 14 bases left in between. The CDR3 sequence is CATSGIDSQYNEQFF. The CDR3 DNA reads as TGTGCCACCAGTGGGATCGACAGCCAGTACAATGAGCAGTTCTTC.

This clonotype was counted many times. This sequence joins TRBV7-9 and TRBJ1-1; D is uncertain. Germline values: CDR1 SEHNR, CDR2 FQNEAQ (reference sequence). The CDR3 extends over 17 amino acids. The V end was cut by 3 bases, the J end by 3 bases, with 20 bases between. CDR3 nucleotide sequence: TGTGCCAGCAGCTTTTCAGCTCGGGTCGATCAGGACACTGAAGCTTTCTTT. Translating it yields CASSFSARVDQDTEAFF.

This chain connects TRBV29-1 to TRBJ2-2; D remains unclear. Germline V CDR1 and CDR2: SQVTM, ANQGSEA. The CDR3 runs to 13 residues. With 5 bases removed from V and 5 bases from J, the gap between germline ends came to 12 bases. The CDR3 nucleotides are TGCAGCGTTTACCCGACGTCTACCGGGGAGCTGTTTTTT. This encodes CSVYPTSTGELFF.

The J gene is TRBJ1-5, the V gene TRBV5-1, with 8 bases fitting TRBD1. This CDR3 has 13 amino acids. V was pared by 4 bases and J by 6 bases, with 3 bases of the junction left unmatched. Germline V gene lookup returns CDR1 SGHRS and CDR2 YFSETQ. This chain's CDR3 is CASSVTGGQPQHF. The DNA of the CDR3 is TGCGCCAGCAGCGTCACAGGGGGTCAGCCCCAGCATTTT.

J is TRBJ1-2 and V is TRBV6-2 or TRBV6-3; 8 bases agree with TRBD1. Germline V gene lookup returns CDR1 MNHEY and CDR2 SVGEGT. Trimming at V came to 6 bases and at J to 7 bases, leaving 7 bases not matched to a gene. This CDR3 spans 13 amino acids. The CDR3 here is CASRLDRASGYTF. The CDR3 DNA reads as TGTGCCAGCAGACTGGACAGGGCGTCTGGCTACACCTTC.

The chain recombines TRBV9 with TRBJ2-6; D may correspond to TRBD1 or TRBD2 (5 bases each). There are 16 residues in the CDR3. Trimming left V 0 bases short and J 0 bases short, with 7 bases between. Germline V lookup: CDR1 SGDLS, CDR2 YYNGEE. The CDR3 nucleotides are TGTGCCAGCAGCGTAGCGGGGCACTCTGGGGCCAACGTCCTGACTTTC. It codes for CASSVAGHSGANVLTF.

This clonotype was seen many times. The chain has TRBV4-3 and TRBJ1-1, with D tentatively TRBD1 (5 bases). Trimming took off 3 bases at V and 7 bases at J, with 12 bases between the two ends. This CDR3 region has 13 residues. Germline V gives CDR1 LGHNA, CDR2 YSLEER. CDR3 in amino acids: CASSHLRGGEAFF. CDR3 nucleotide sequence: TGCGCCAGCAGCCACCTCCGGGGGGGTGAAGCTTTCTTT.

V gene TRBV9 combines with J gene TRBJ1-3; TRBD1 aligns across 7 bases. The CDR3 runs to 15 residues. The ends lost 2 bases at V and 2 bases at J; junction bases unmatched: 4. In germline, CDR1 is SGDLS, CDR2 YYNGEE. The CDR3 nucleotides read TGTGCCAGCAGCGTCGAGGGGGCGGCTGGAAACACCATATATTTT. Amino acid sequence: CASSVEGAAGNTIYF.

This clonotype was seen repeatedly, ten times or more. The chain joins TRBV12-3 or TRBV12-4 to TRBJ2-3; 9 nucleotides match TRBD2. CDR3 size: 14 residues. V dropped 7 bases and J dropped 6; count of bases not matched to a gene: 8. CDR3 sequence: CASTTRAGGDTQYF. Here the CDR3 DNA reads TGTGCCAGCACCACAAGGGCGGGAGGGGATACGCAGTATTTT.

Many counts were recorded for this clonotype. The V and J genes are TRBV20-1 and TRBJ2-1, with 9 nucleotides matching TRBD2. Unmatched junction bases numbered 18, after V lost 1 base and J lost 2 bases. Germline V lookup: CDR1 DFQATT, CDR2 SNEGSKA (reference sequence). This CDR3 region has 20 residues. The DNA of the CDR3 is TGCAGTGCTAGAGGGGTAAGCGGGGGGACCGTCACCTTGACCTACAATGAGCAGTTCTTC. Protein sequence: CSARGVSGGTVTLTYNEQFF.

The CDR3 spells CASTPGPQGGEQYF. CDR3 coding DNA: TGTGCCAGCACCCCCGGGCCACAGGGTGGGGAGCAGTACTTC. The genes are TRBV3-2 and TRBJ2-7; the table calls TRBD1, which could not be checked here. TRBV3-2 is tagged as a pseudogene. The CDR3 runs to 14 residues.

The chain uses TRBV2 and TRBJ2-7; 7 positions agree with TRBD1. This CDR3 comprises 17 residues. Germline trimming cut 3 bases from V and 3 bases from J; bases unmatched to any gene: 14. Germline loops: CDR1 SNHLY, CDR2 FYNNEI. CDR3 DNA: TGTGCCAGCAGTGACAATATTAAGGGACAGCTAGTCTACGAGCAGTACTTC. As protein: CASSDNIKGQLVYEQYF.